This TCR beta chain originates from a study of CD4 T cells in relation to SARS-CoV-2 and coronaviruses. Uncultured naive and memory CD4+ T cells supplied DNA for deep TCR-beta sequencing. Profiled with immunoSEQ multiplex PCR; TCRdb holds only in-frame clones, not every one. The table records tens of thousands of clones, approximately 90% of them present only once. On this clone itself: Its antigen is currently unknown.

Study results and caveats: Roughly 69% of donors had memory CD4+ clonotypes crossrecognizing SARS-CoV-2 and common cold coronavirus spike. SARS-CoV-2-driven expansion was significantly weaker in crossreactive than monoreactive clones.

Before the COVID-19 pandemic, during about 2010-2018, CD4+ T cells were taken from unexposed donors. This sequence was found in a human donor in good health. Material for sequencing was memory CD4+ T cells from PBMCs.

The CDR3 bases are TGTGCCAGCAAGGTACGGAACTATGGCTACACCTTC. This translates into CASKVRNYGYTF. This rearrangement joins TRBV2 to TRBJ1-2, with no clear D. CDR1 is SNHLY, CDR2 FYNNEI, per germline. V gave up 7 bases and J gave up 2 bases, with 8 bases separating them. CDR3 length: 12 amino acids. The entire variable domain, with the rest obtained from reference TRBV2 and TRBJ1-2, is as follows: EPEVTQTPSHQVTQMGQEVILRCVPISNHLYFYWYRQILGQKVEFLVSFYNNEISEKSEIFDDQFSVERPDGSNFTLKIRSTKLEDSAMYFCASKVRNYGYTFGSGTRLTVV.